This T cell receptor beta chain was retrieved from a study of shared clonotypes between healthy human individuals. This CDR3 is built from 15 residues. Deletions cut 1 base from V and 1 base from J, with 10 bases between. The V gene's germline CDR1 is MNHEY and CDR2 SMNVEV (reference sequence). Only in-frame clones appear in the TCRdb table, and some are missing; sequencing was by immunoSEQ multiplex PCR. The sample shows 2.3 million or so clones, 93% of them seen only once. This clone was detected only a few times. This receptor was taken from a young man in good health. Some clones in this sample may be carry-over from other donors' samples. The sample was naive CD4+ T cells from PBMCs. Noted subset: CD45RA+ positively selected. This chain uses TRBV27 with TRBJ1-1; D gene uncertain. The CDR3 region is CASSLLSAGNTEAFF. For the CDR3, the DNA is TGTGCCAGCAGTTTATTGAGCGCGGGGAACACTGAAGCTTTCTTT.